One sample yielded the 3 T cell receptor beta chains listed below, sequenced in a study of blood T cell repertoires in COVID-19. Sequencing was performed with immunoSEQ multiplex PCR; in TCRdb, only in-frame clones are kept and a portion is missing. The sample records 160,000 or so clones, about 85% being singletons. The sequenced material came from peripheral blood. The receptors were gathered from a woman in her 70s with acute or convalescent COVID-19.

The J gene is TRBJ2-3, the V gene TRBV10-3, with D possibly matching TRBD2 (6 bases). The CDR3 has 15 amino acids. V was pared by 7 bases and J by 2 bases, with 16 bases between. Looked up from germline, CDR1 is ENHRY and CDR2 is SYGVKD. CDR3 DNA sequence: TGTGCCATCAAACTTTCGGGACTCCACACAGATACGCAGTATTTT. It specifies CAIKLSGLHTDTQYF.

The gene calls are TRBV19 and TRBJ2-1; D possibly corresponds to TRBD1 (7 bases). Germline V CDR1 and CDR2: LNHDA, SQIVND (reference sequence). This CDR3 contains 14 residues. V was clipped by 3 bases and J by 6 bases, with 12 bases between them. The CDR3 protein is CASSIRGAFNEQFF. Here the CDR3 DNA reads TGTGCCAGTAGTATCAGGGGGGCCTTCAATGAGCAGTTCTTC.

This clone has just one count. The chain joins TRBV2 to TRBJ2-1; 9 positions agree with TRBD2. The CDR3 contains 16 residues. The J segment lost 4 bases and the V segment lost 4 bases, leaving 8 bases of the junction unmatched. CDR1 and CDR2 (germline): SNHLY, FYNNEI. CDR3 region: CASSVGSSGGYNEQFF. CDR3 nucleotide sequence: TGTGCCAGCAGTGTGGGTTCGAGCGGGGGGTACAATGAGCAGTTCTTC.